The 27 T cell receptor beta chains below come from one sample, sequenced in a study of T cell responses to AZD1222 COVID-19 vaccine. Libraries were prepared by immunoSEQ multiplex PCR; TCRdb keeps only in-frame clonotypes and omits some of them. Of 150,000 to 200,000 clones in the sample, 90% are singletons; the top ten hold approximately 5.9%. This sample comprised peripheral blood, obtained 28 days after the second AZD1222 dose. The receptors come from an adult who received the AZD1222 COVID-19 vaccine.

In this sample, this clone turned up a few times. The chain has TRBV25-1 and TRBJ2-7, with D hard to call. Germline loops: CDR1 MGHDK, CDR2 SYGVNS. The CDR3 spans 12 residues. Trimming removed 3 bases from V and 5 bases from J, with 8 bases in between. The CDR3 loop reads CASSDWQDEQYF. Written as DNA, the CDR3 is TGTGCCAGCAGTGATTGGCAGGACGAGCAGTACTTC.

The V call is TRBV11-3, the J call TRBJ2-7; maybe TRBD2 (5 bases). The germline gives CDR1 SGHNT, CDR2 YENEEA. Trimming cost V 5 bases and J 0 bases, with 11 bases left between them. This CDR3 region has 14 residues. The CDR3 here is CASSAGGSSYEQYF. The CDR3 DNA reads as TGTGCCAGCAGCGCCGGAGGCAGCTCCTACGAGCAGTACTTC.

V gene TRBV10-3 combines with J gene TRBJ2-2; tentatively, D is TRBD1 or TRBD2 (5 bases each). Trimming pared 3 bases from V and 0 bases from J, leaving 11 bases between. This CDR3 has 16 amino acids. Germline V gene data show CDR1 as ENHRY and CDR2 as SYGVKD. In nucleotides, the CDR3 is TGTGCCATCAGTGATTTGGGGACGACGAACACCGGGGAGCTGTTTTTT. It specifies CAISDLGTTNTGELFF.

The rearrangement joins TRBV7-3 to TRBJ2-2, with D perhaps matching TRBD1 (6 bases). V dropped 4 bases and J dropped 3 bases, with 12 bases sitting between them. This CDR3 is built from 15 residues. Germline V gene data show CDR1 as SGHTA and CDR2 as FQGTGA. The CDR3 spells CASSSQGTDTGELFF. CDR3 DNA: TGTGCCAGCAGCTCCCAGGGGACGGACACCGGGGAGCTGTTTTTT.

For this clone: Other DNA sequences in this specimen translate into the identical CDR3. This chain connects TRBV5-1 to TRBJ1-4; the match to TRBD1 covers 7 bases. The germline V gene has CDR1 SGHRS and CDR2 YFSETQ. The CDR3 consists of 15 residues. V was pared by 4 bases and J by 3 bases, with 6 bases of the junction left unmatched. The CDR3, as DNA: TGCGCCAGCAGCCTGGGGGGGACAGCTAATGAAAAACTGTTTTTT. Amino acids: CASSLGGTANEKLFF.

The V and J genes are TRBV5-1 and TRBJ2-7; D not certain. V lost 4 bases and J lost 2, with 7 bases in between. CDR1 SGHRS and CDR2 YFSETQ come from the germline V gene. The CDR3 spans 12 residues. The CDR3 spells CASSAGTYEQYF. CDR3 nucleotides: TGCGCCAGCAGCGCAGGAACCTACGAGCAGTACTTC.

The rearrangement uses TRBV28 and TRBJ2-7; TRBD1 matches 10 bases. Germline values: CDR1 MDHEN, CDR2 SYDVKM. The CDR3 consists of 16 residues. V dropped 5 bases and J dropped 6; count of bases not matched to a gene: 13. CDR3 nucleotide sequence: TGTGCCAGCAGTGATAACCCGGGACAGGGGTCTGGCGAGCAGTACTTC. This codes for CASSDNPGQGSGEQYF. Variable domain in full (rest from reference TRBV28 and TRBJ2-7): DVKVTQSSRYLVKRTGEKVFLECVQDMDHENMFWYRQDPGLGLRLIYFSYDVKMKEKGDIPEGYSVSREKKERFSLILESASTNQTSMYLCASSDNPGQGSGEQYFGPGTRLTVT.

This chain joins TRBV7-2 and TRBJ2-1, with 9 bases matching TRBD2. V was pared by 1 base and J by 0 bases, with 7 bases of the junction left unmatched. The CDR3 sequence is 18 residues long. Germline CDR1 reads SGHTA; CDR2 reads FQGNSA. This CDR3 is CASSLGGTSRSSYNEQFF. CDR3 sequence (DNA): TGTGCCAGCAGCTTAGGAGGGACTAGCAGGAGCTCCTACAATGAGCAGTTCTTC.

CDR3 amino acids: CASSSGQGDLYF. The CDR3 bases are TGTGCCAGCAGCTCGGGGCAGGGCGACCTCTACTTC. V is TRBV28 and J is TRBJ2-7; either TRBD1 or TRBD2 may fit D (5 bases each). This CDR3 comprises 12 residues. V lost 6 bases and J lost 13, with 19 bases in between. Looked up from germline, CDR1 is MDHEN and CDR2 is SYDVKM.

V and J are TRBV10-3 and TRBJ2-1; 8 nucleotides align to TRBD2. The CDR3 length is 15 residues. Germline V gives CDR1 ENHRY, CDR2 SYGVKD. V was clipped by 10 bases and J by 0 bases; unmatched bases: 8. The CDR3 reads CATRLAGSSYNEQFF. DNA of the CDR3: TGTGCCACGCGATTAGCGGGGAGCTCCTACAATGAGCAGTTCTTC.

The count of this clone is one. The chain joins TRBV9 to TRBJ2-2; D is unclear. V was trimmed by 0 bases and J by 5 bases, leaving 5 bases between them. The CDR3 sequence is 13 residues long. The germline gives CDR1 SGDLS, CDR2 YYNGEE. The CDR3 sequence is CASSVVGTGELFF. In DNA form, the CDR3 reads TGTGCCAGCAGCGTAGTAGGAACCGGGGAGCTGTTTTTT.

V is TRBV19 and J is TRBJ1-2, with a tentative D call TRBD1 (5 bases). The CDR3 covers 16 residues. The V gene lost 5 bases and the J gene lost 6 bases, with 22 bases spanning the gap. Germline V lookup: CDR1 LNHDA, CDR2 SQIVND (reference sequence). This chain's CDR3 is CASSVPGTHPVDGYTF. CDR3 coding DNA: TGTGCCAGTAGTGTTCCCGGGACTCACCCGGTCGATGGCTACACCTTC.

In its sample, this clone was seen once. The chain uses TRBV27 and TRBJ2-5, with 9 positions matching TRBD2. This CDR3 contains 15 residues. The germline V gene has CDR1 MNHEY and CDR2 SMNVEV (reference sequence). Losses at the gene ends were 2 bases for V and 5 bases for J; bases not matched to a gene: 6. Written as DNA, the CDR3 is TGTGCCAGCAGTTTAATGCGGGGGGGCCGGGAGACCCAGTACTTC. It yields the protein CASSLMRGGRETQYF.

V gene TRBV7-9 combines with J gene TRBJ2-1, with 12 positions matching TRBD1. V was clipped by 5 bases and J by 9 bases; unmatched bases: 11. Germline-derived CDR1 and CDR2 are SEHNR and FQNEAQ (reference sequence). This CDR3 is 16 amino acids long. The CDR3 is CASSPFGTGGGGEQFF. The CDR3 bases are TGTGCCAGCAGCCCCTTTGGGACAGGGGGCGGGGGTGAGCAGTTCTTC.

The rearrangement uses TRBV30 and TRBJ1-1, with a weak D call TRBD1 (5 bases). The CDR3 has 14 amino acids. Deletions cut 1 base from V and 4 bases from J, with 13 bases between. The germline CDR1 and CDR2 sequences are GTSNPN and SVGIG (reference sequence). CDR3 bases: TGTGCCTGGAGTGGCCCAGGGAGGTCCACTGAAGCTTTCTTT. This translates into CAWSGPGRSTEAFF.

The chain joins TRBV19 to TRBJ2-5; maybe TRBD2 (7 bases). V was clipped by 3 bases and J by 1 base, with 18 bases between them. CDR3 size: 17 residues. CDR1 and CDR2 from the germline V gene are LNHDA and SQIVND (reference sequence). The CDR3 is CASSIVGGRGLQETQYF. Written as DNA, the CDR3 is TGTGCCAGTAGTATCGTAGGTGGGCGGGGGCTCCAAGAGACCCAGTACTTC. Looking up the rest from reference TRBV19 and TRBJ2-5 gives the full variable domain: DGGITQSPKYLFRKEGQNVTLSCEQNLNHDAMYWYRQDPGQGLRLIYYSQIVNDFQKGDIAEGYSVSREKKESFPLTVTSAQKNPTAFYLCASSIVGGRGLQETQYFGPGTRLLVL.

This clone was recorded a few times. V usage is TRBV4-1 and J usage is TRBJ2-2, with 8 bases aligning to TRBD2. This CDR3 region has 18 residues. The V and J ends lost 3 bases and 1 base, in that order; junction bases with no gene match: 10. CDR1 and CDR2 (germline): MGHRA, YSYEKL. The CDR3 protein is CASSHNSGTRRNTGELFF. The CDR3 nucleotides are TGCGCCAGCAGCCACAACTCCGGGACTAGAAGGAACACCGGGGAGCTGTTTTTT.

The chain recombines TRBV18 with TRBJ1-6; 8 nucleotides match TRBD1. With V trimmed by 5 bases and J by 5 bases, 5 bases remained unmatched. Per the germline V gene, CDR1 is KGHSH and CDR2 is LQKENI. This CDR3 spans 15 amino acids. The CDR3 region is CASSETGADNSPLHF. CDR3 DNA: TGTGCCAGCTCAGAGACAGGGGCCGATAATTCACCCCTCCACTTT.

Regarding this clone: Other DNA sequences in this specimen translate into the identical CDR3. The chain uses TRBV5-1 and TRBJ1-2; D is unresolved. V lost 0 bases and J 0 bases, leaving 6 bases between the germline ends. The CDR3 contains 14 residues. CDR1 is SGHRS, CDR2 YFSETQ, per germline. CDR3 nucleotide sequence: TGCGCCAGCAGCTTGGCAGGAGCTAACTATGGCTACACCTTC. It codes for CASSLAGANYGYTF.

The CDR3 sequence is CASSWTGYNQPQHF. CDR3 DNA: TGTGCCAGCAGCTGGACGGGCTACAATCAGCCCCAGCATTTT. The chain joins TRBV5-6 to TRBJ1-5; D gene ambiguous. Trimming pared 3 bases from V and 3 bases from J, leaving 10 bases between. Germline V CDR1 and CDR2: SGHDT, YYEEEE. The CDR3 sequence is 14 residues long.

The J gene is TRBJ1-2, the V gene TRBV30; 9 bases line up with TRBD1. The CDR3 totals 13 residues. CDR1 GTSNPN and CDR2 SVGIG come from the germline V gene (reference sequence). Losses at the gene ends were 5 bases for V and 7 bases for J; bases not matched to a gene: 8. The CDR3 here is CAWGFTGGGGYTF. The CDR3 nucleotides read TGTGCCTGGGGCTTTACAGGGGGCGGTGGCTACACCTTC. The full variable domain, rest sourced from reference TRBV30 and TRBJ1-2, is SQTIHQWPATLVQPVGSPLSLECTVEGTSNPNLYWYRQAAGRGLQLLFYSVGIGQISSEVPQNLSASRPQDRQFILSSKKLLLSDSGFYLCAWGFTGGGGYTFGSGTRLTVV.

V gene TRBV27 combines with J gene TRBJ2-7; possible D gene TRBD1, 6 bases. Germline CDR1 is MNHEY and CDR2 is SMNVEV (reference sequence). V dropped 3 bases and J dropped 2 bases, with 11 bases sitting between them. This CDR3 region has 14 residues. The CDR3 protein is CASSFESGAYEQYF. The CDR3 nucleotides are TGTGCCAGCAGTTTCGAATCAGGGGCCTACGAGCAGTACTTC.

This chain joins TRBV11-2 and TRBJ1-3; D is uncertain. Germline CDR1 and CDR2: SGHAT and FQNNGV. The CDR3 loop spans 19 amino acids. Between the trimmed V and J ends, which lost 3 bases and 0 bases, there was a span of 21 bases. The CDR3 sequence: CASSFRNKETLGSGNTIYF. CDR3 nucleotides: TGTGCCAGCAGCTTCCGGAACAAGGAAACCTTAGGCTCTGGAAACACCATATATTTT.

The chain is built from TRBV10-3 and TRBJ2-5; D is unclear. The CDR3 extends over 13 amino acids. Germline V lookup: CDR1 ENHRY, CDR2 SYGVKD. Deletions cut 4 bases from V and 3 bases from J, with 9 bases between. The CDR3 DNA is TGTGCCATCAGTGGTTTCGTAGAAGAGACCCAGTACTTC. This encodes CAISGFVEETQYF.

This sequence joins TRBV6-5 and TRBJ2-3, with D perhaps TRBD1 (6 bases). Germline-derived CDR1 and CDR2 are MNHEY and SVGAGI. The CDR3 runs to 14 residues. V lost 0 bases and J lost 14, with 18 bases in between. The CDR3 nucleotides are TGTGCCAGCAGTTACTCGAGTACGCAGGGGCTGGGGTATTTT. Its translation: CASSYSSTQGLGYF.

The chain uses TRBV7-9 and TRBJ2-1; TRBD1 matches 10 bases. V gave up 6 bases and J gave up 1 base; unmatched junction bases: 15. Germline V gene sequence: CDR1 SEHNR, CDR2 FQNEAQ (reference sequence). The CDR3 is 19 residues long. The CDR3 DNA follows: TGTGCCAGCAGATCCCCCGGGACAGGGGAGATTCGGTCCTACAATGAGCAGTTCTTC. Amino acid sequence: CASRSPGTGEIRSYNEQFF.

The CDR3 region is CASSMLGLQETQYF. The CDR3 bases are TGTGCCAGTAGTATGCTGGGGCTACAAGAGACCCAGTACTTC. The chain joins TRBV19 to TRBJ2-5, with TRBD1 as a possible D gene (5 bases). V shed 3 bases and J shed 2 bases, with 10 bases lying between them. Germline CDR1 and CDR2: LNHDA and SQIVND (reference sequence). The CDR3 runs 14 residues.